The clone carrying this T cell receptor (beta chain) came up many times. Its antigen is currently unknown. The cDNA was generated through 5'RACE incorporating 10-nucleotide random UMIs. In TCRdb, the 5' RACE reads were re-called with MiXCR into one record per CDR3 protein. The table records 35,000 or so distinct CDR3 sequences, about 9.3% of them present only once. The data were taken from a study of neurological immune-mediated disorders. For the unsorted libraries, 2 million PBMCs stored at -80 C served as input. Overall study results and limits: Sharing of CDR3 amino acid sequences among expanded clones across subjects was absent, suggesting private repertoires in all groups. HTLV-1-associated myelopathy had the most TCR clonal expansion, while multiple sclerosis had the least, a level that fell below healthy controls.

Source material: PBMCs. This receptor was taken from a woman under 40 with HTLV-1-associated myelopathy (HAM/TSP).

DNA for the CDR3: TGTGCCAGCAGTTTGTCGGGACACCTGACCTACGAGCAGTACTTC. As protein: CASSLSGHLTYEQYF. The V and J genes are TRBV6-5 and TRBJ2-7; possibly TRBD1 for D (6 bases). The CDR3 consists of 15 residues. Germline CDR1 MNHEY, CDR2 SVGAGI. Trimming left V 4 bases short and J 2 bases short, with 15 bases between.